Below, 25 T cell receptor beta chains from the same sample are listed, as sequenced in a study of PD-L1 blockade in urothelial cancer. Specified time point: peripheral blood 6 weeks after treatment start. Some clones are missing from TCRdb's copy, which holds only in-frame ones; the method was immunoSEQ multiplex PCR. The sample records 20,000 to 25,000 clones, under 95% being singletons. This sample comprised PBMCs, obtained around atezolizumab (anti-PD-L1) treatment. All receptors derive from a woman aged 60-70 years with urothelial cancer.

The gene calls are TRBV7-2 and TRBJ2-7; 9 nucleotides match TRBD2. V was clipped by 5 bases and J by 5 bases; unmatched bases: 7. The CDR3 is made up of 14 amino acids. Per the germline V gene, CDR1 is SGHTA and CDR2 is FQGNSA. The CDR3 nucleotides are TGTGCCAGCAGCCCGGGCGGGGGGGTCCACGAGCAGTACTTC. Its protein product is CASSPGGGVHEQYF.

V is TRBV5-1 and J is TRBJ1-6; TRBD1 matches 7 bases. CDR1 is SGHRS and CDR2 is YFSETQ in the germline V gene. Trimming cost V 7 bases and J 8 bases; bases outside gene matches: 3. This CDR3 comprises 12 residues. The CDR3 loop is CASGQGDSPLHF. In DNA form, the CDR3 reads TGCGCCAGCGGGCAGGGGGATTCACCCCTCCACTTT. Complete variable domain (other parts from reference TRBV5-1 and TRBJ1-6): KAGVTQTPRYLIKTRGQQVTLSCSPISGHRSVSWYQQTPGQGLQFLFEYFSETQRNKGNFPGRFSGRQFSNSRSEMNVSTLELGDSALYLCASGQGDSPLHFGNGTRLTVT.

The chain recombines TRBV4-1 with TRBJ2-7, with 9 bases aligning to TRBD2. The length of the CDR3 is 15 residues. Trimming removed 6 bases from V and 4 bases from J; junction bases left unmatched: 10. CDR1 is MGHRA, CDR2 YSYEKL, per germline. CDR3 loop: CASRMGSLAGYEQYF. As DNA, the CDR3 is TGCGCCAGCAGGATGGGATCCCTAGCGGGGTACGAGCAGTACTTC.

This clone was counted once. J is TRBJ1-3 and V is TRBV4-3; D not resolved. With 1 base removed from V and 4 bases from J, the gap between germline ends came to 8 bases. Germline CDR1 is LGHNA and CDR2 is YSLEER. The CDR3 has 14 residues. The CDR3: CASSQVIRGNTIYF. DNA for the CDR3: TGCGCCAGCAGCCAAGTTATCAGGGGAAACACCATATATTTT.

The chain uses TRBV13 and TRBJ2-7; perhaps TRBD2 as D (5 bases). This CDR3 comprises 17 residues. Per germline, CDR1 PRHDT and CDR2 FYEKMQ (reference sequence). Trimming stripped 6 bases from V and 5 bases from J, with 26 bases between. CDR3: CASSVAWHGDRSDEQYF. CDR3 nucleotides: TGTGCCAGCAGTGTCGCTTGGCACGGGGATAGGTCGGACGAGCAGTACTTC.

The chain carries TRBV5-4 and TRBJ2-5, with D perhaps matching TRBD1 (5 bases). The length of the CDR3 is 13 residues. Germline CDR1 reads SGHNT; CDR2 reads YYREEE (reference sequence). The V and J ends lost 4 bases and 2 bases respectively, with 9 bases between them. CDR3 nucleotides: TGTGCCAGCAGCCGACAGACACAAGAGACCCAGTACTTC. Translation: CASSRQTQETQYF.

V usage is TRBV7-6 and J usage is TRBJ2-1; tentatively, D is TRBD1 (5 bases). CDR1 and CDR2 (germline): SGHVS, FNYEAQ. The CDR3 contains 16 residues. V shed 4 bases and J shed 0 bases, with 13 bases lying between them. CDR3 DNA: TGTGCCAGCAGCTCCCCGACAGCTAGCTCCTACAATGAGCAGTTCTTC. The encoded protein is CASSSPTASSYNEQFF.

The V gene is TRBV2, the J gene TRBJ1-5, with no clear D. This CDR3 is built from 14 residues. In germline, CDR1 is SNHLY, CDR2 FYNNEI. The ends were cut back, 3 bases at V and 3 bases at J, with 9 bases in the middle. The CDR3 region has the DNA TGTGCCAGCAGTGAGATAAGCCACAATCAGCCCCAGCATTTT. Translating it yields CASSEISHNQPQHF. The variable domain in full, with the rest retrieved from reference TRBV2 and TRBJ1-5, is EPEVTQTPSHQVTQMGQEVILRCVPISNHLYFYWYRQILGQKVEFLVSFYNNEISEKSEIFDDQFSVERPDGSNFTLKIRSTKLEDSAMYFCASSEISHNQPQHFGDGTRLSIL.

This chain joins TRBV4-3 and TRBJ1-4; the match to TRBD1 covers 8 bases. CDR1 and CDR2 (germline): LGHNA, YSLEER. The V and J ends lost 1 base and 7 bases, in that order; junction bases with no gene match: 5. This CDR3 has 15 amino acids. The CDR3 sequence is CASSQGTGGGEKLFF. CDR3 bases: TGCGCCAGCAGCCAAGGAACAGGGGGGGGTGAAAAACTGTTTTTT.

The chain joins TRBV6-5 to TRBJ2-7; D is perhaps TRBD2 (5 bases). This CDR3 is built from 16 residues. The germline V gene has CDR1 MNHEY and CDR2 SVGAGI. Trimming left V 0 bases short and J 0 bases short, with 12 bases between. The CDR3 region is CASSYSVLGSSYEQYF. CDR3 nucleotides: TGTGCCAGCAGTTACTCAGTCTTGGGGAGCTCCTACGAGCAGTACTTC.

The V gene is TRBV11-2, the J gene TRBJ2-2; D gene unclear. Germline lookup yields CDR1 SGHAT and CDR2 FQNNGV. The CDR3 runs to 12 residues. V was clipped by 5 bases and J by 5 bases, with 6 bases between them. The CDR3 region is CASSLLTGELFF. CDR3 DNA sequence: TGTGCCAGCAGCCTTTTAACCGGGGAGCTGTTTTTT. Full variable domain (outside the CDR3, taken from reference TRBV11-2 and TRBJ2-2): EAGVAQSPRYKIIEKRQSVAFWCNPISGHATLYWYQQILGQGPKLLIQFQNNGVVDDSQLPKDRFSAERLKGVDSTLKIQPAKLEDSAVYLCASSLLTGELFFGEGSRLTVL.

The CDR3 protein is CASSQERAPPYNEQFF. The DNA for the CDR3 is TGCGCCAGCAGCCAAGAACGAGCGCCCCCCTACAATGAGCAGTTCTTC. The gene calls are TRBV4-1 and TRBJ2-1; D ambiguous. This CDR3 is built from 16 residues. Germline CDR1 MGHRA, CDR2 YSYEKL. V was cut by 0 bases and J by 2 bases, with 11 bases left in between.

The rearrangement joins TRBV5-4 to TRBJ1-1; possibly TRBD1 for D (5 bases). Trimming took off 2 bases at V and 0 bases at J, with 20 bases between the two ends. This CDR3 has 18 residues. Germline V lookup: CDR1 SGHNT, CDR2 YYREEE (reference sequence). The CDR3 coding sequence is TGTGCCAGCAGCTTTGATGGAGCGGGGCTGGGGATGAACACTGAAGCTTTCTTT. Its translation: CASSFDGAGLGMNTEAFF.

The rearrangement uses TRBV19 and TRBJ2-2, with TRBD2 identical over 8 bases. Germline assignment: CDR1 LNHDA and CDR2 SQIVND (reference sequence). The CDR3 is made up of 16 amino acids. V trimming: 5 bases; J trimming: 3 bases; junction bases outside the gene matches: 8. The CDR3 bases are TGTGCCAGTAGTCCATGGACTAGCCGCCACACCGGGGAGCTGTTTTTT. Its protein product is CASSPWTSRHTGELFF. Supplemented by reference TRBV19 and TRBJ2-2, the full variable domain reads DGGITQSPKYLFRKEGQNVTLSCEQNLNHDAMYWYRQDPGQGLRLIYYSQIVNDFQKGDIAEGYSVSREKKESFPLTVTSAQKNPTAFYLCASSPWTSRHTGELFFGEGSRLTVL.

V is TRBV11-2 and J is TRBJ2-7; D unresolved. V was pared by 5 bases and J by 0 bases, with 5 bases between. In germline, CDR1 is SGHAT, CDR2 FQNNGV. The CDR3 has 12 amino acids. Here the CDR3 DNA reads TGTGCCAGCAGCCTCCCCTCCTACGAGCAGTACTTC. Its protein is CASSLPSYEQYF. Full variable domain (rest looked up from reference TRBV11-2 and TRBJ2-7): EAGVAQSPRYKIIEKRQSVAFWCNPISGHATLYWYQQILGQGPKLLIQFQNNGVVDDSQLPKDRFSAERLKGVDSTLKIQPAKLEDSAVYLCASSLPSYEQYFGPGTRLTVT.

This chain uses TRBV2 with TRBJ2-3, with a tentative D call TRBD1 (6 bases). V shed 3 bases and J shed 9 bases, with 16 bases lying between them. Looked up from germline, CDR1 is SNHLY and CDR2 is FYNNEI. The CDR3 totals 14 residues. CDR3 sequence reads: CASSDKTGVDTQYF. In DNA, the CDR3 is TGTGCCAGCAGTGATAAGACAGGAGTCGACACGCAGTATTTT.

V is TRBV5-1 and J is TRBJ1-6; a possible D gene is TRBD1 (6 bases). Trimming left V 3 bases short and J 7 bases short, with 20 bases between. Germline V lookup: CDR1 SGHRS, CDR2 YFSETQ. The CDR3 has 17 residues. The CDR3 DNA follows: TGCGCCAGCAGCTACGGGGGGCTTCGAGATCCGAATTCACCCCTCCACTTT. This translates into CASSYGGLRDPNSPLHF.

The CDR3 DNA is TGTGCCAGTAGCTTCACAGGGGGCGTCTACAATGAGCAGTTCTTC. Encoded protein: CASSFTGGVYNEQFF. The chain is built from TRBV19 and TRBJ2-1; 9 nucleotides line up with TRBD1. CDR1 and CDR2 (germline): LNHDA, SQIVND (reference sequence). This CDR3 comprises 15 residues. Losses at the gene ends were 6 bases for V and 3 bases for J; bases not matched to a gene: 6.

This chain uses TRBV2 with TRBJ2-1; 7 bases fit TRBD2. After removal of 6 bases from V and 4 bases from J, the junction contained 9 bases not matched to a gene. Germline CDR1 and CDR2: SNHLY and FYNNEI. This CDR3 region has 15 residues. CDR3: CASREGLHNYNEQFF. The CDR3 DNA reads TGTGCCAGCAGGGAGGGACTACACAATTACAATGAGCAGTTCTTC.

The rearrangement uses TRBV4-3 and TRBJ2-7; D is uncertain. CDR3 length: 20 residues. The V gene's germline CDR1 is LGHNA and CDR2 YSLEER. Trimming took off 1 base at V and 0 bases at J, with 25 bases between the two ends. CDR3 sequence (DNA): TGCGCCAGCAGCCAAGGGCTGACAAGGCCCGACCGGCTCAGCTCCTACGAGCAGTACTTC. Its translation is CASSQGLTRPDRLSSYEQYF.

The chain has TRBV2 and TRBJ2-3, with unresolved D. The V and J ends lost 8 bases and 6 bases respectively, with 18 bases between them. There are 14 residues in the CDR3. Germline loops: CDR1 SNHLY, CDR2 FYNNEI. CDR3 coding DNA: TGTGCCAGCGCCGACGAACGTGCTAGGGATACGCAGTATTTT. It encodes CASADERARDTQYF.

The CDR3 nucleotides read TGTGCCAGCAGGAGGACTACAGCCTACGAGCAGTACTTC. As protein: CASRRTTAYEQYF. This rearrangement joins TRBV5-6 to TRBJ2-7; a possible D gene is TRBD2 (6 bases). Germline values: CDR1 SGHDT, CDR2 YYEEEE. The CDR3 consists of 13 residues. The V and J ends lost 5 bases and 2 bases respectively, with 11 bases between them.

V usage is TRBV6-1 and J usage is TRBJ1-2; no firm D call. The CDR3 is 13 residues long. Looked up from germline, CDR1 is MNHNS and CDR2 is SASEGT. V lost 3 bases and J 5 bases, leaving 10 bases between the germline ends. This CDR3 reads CASSEMSGYGYTF. In DNA form, the CDR3 reads TGTGCCAGCAGTGAGATGTCGGGATATGGCTACACCTTC.

The rearrangement links TRBV2 to TRBJ2-7, with D hard to call. Germline CDR1 reads SNHLY; CDR2 reads FYNNEI. The CDR3 extends over 14 amino acids. V gave up 2 bases and J gave up 3 bases, with 11 bases separating them. CDR3 protein: CASSEPERGYEQYF. As DNA, the CDR3 is TGTGCCAGCAGTGAACCCGAGCGTGGCTACGAGCAGTACTTC.

J is TRBJ2-1 and V is TRBV7-8, with 10 positions matching TRBD2. The CDR3 consists of 17 residues. Germline CDR1 SGHVS, CDR2 FQNEAQ. J was trimmed by 1 base and V by 4 bases; bases with no gene match: 7. The DNA of the CDR3 is TGTGCCAGCAGCTCGAGGACTAGCGGATTTTCCTACAATGAGCAGTTCTTC. Translated: CASSSRTSGFSYNEQFF.